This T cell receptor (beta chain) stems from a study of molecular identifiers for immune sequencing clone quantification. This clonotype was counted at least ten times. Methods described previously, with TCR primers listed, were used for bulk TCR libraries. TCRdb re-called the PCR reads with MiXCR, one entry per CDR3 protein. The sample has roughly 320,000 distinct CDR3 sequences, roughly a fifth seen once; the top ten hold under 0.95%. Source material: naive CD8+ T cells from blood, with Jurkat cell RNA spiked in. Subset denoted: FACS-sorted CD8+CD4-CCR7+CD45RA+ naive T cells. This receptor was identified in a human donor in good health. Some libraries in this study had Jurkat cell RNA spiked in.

In nucleotides, the CDR3 is TGCGCCAGCAGCCAAGTTGCAGGGGGCTGGGAGACCCAGTACTTC. This codes for CASSQVAGGWETQYF. The genes are TRBV4-1 and TRBJ2-5, with 8 bases matching TRBD1. V was pared by 1 base and J by 5 bases, with 6 bases of the junction left unmatched. The CDR3 spans 15 residues. Per germline, CDR1 MGHRA and CDR2 YSYEKL.